The 16 T cell receptor beta chains given below trace back to one sample, sequenced in a study of OX40 agonist ivuxolimab in advanced cancers. TCRdb keeps only in-frame clones here, not all; method: immunoSEQ multiplex PCR. The sample consists of 99,000 or so clones, approximately 94% of them appearing once. This specimen was CD4+ or CD8+ T cells sorted from blood, taken in a trial of the OX40 agonist ivuxolimab. The receptors here all came from an adult with an advanced solid tumor such as melanoma, head and neck, liver or kidney cancer.

V gene TRBV4-3 combines with J gene TRBJ1-5; maybe TRBD1 (6 bases). V was shortened by 10 bases and J by 1 base, with 17 bases between the two germline ends. The CDR3 sequence is 15 residues long. Germline lookup yields CDR1 LGHNA and CDR2 YSLEER. The CDR3 here is CATQPGVYSNQPQHF. CDR3 nucleotides: TGCGCCACTCAGCCAGGGGTTTACAGCAATCAGCCCCAGCATTTT.

This clone was picked up one time. The chain recombines TRBV15 with TRBJ2-3; D perhaps matches TRBD2 (5 bases). Germline CDR1 reads LNHNV; CDR2 reads YYDKDF (reference sequence). Trimming took off 0 bases at V and 10 bases at J, with 14 bases between the two ends. CDR3 length: 14 residues. The CDR3 spells CATSREDWAPAQYF. CDR3 sequence (DNA): TGTGCCACCAGCAGAGAGGACTGGGCCCCCGCGCAGTATTTT. Full variable domain (remainder filled in from reference TRBV15 and TRBJ2-3): DAMVIQNPRYQVTQFGKPVTLSCSQTLNHNVMYWYQQKSSQAPKLLFHYYDKDFNNEADTPDNFQSRRPNTSFCFLDIRSPGLGDTAMYLCATSREDWAPAQYFGPGTRLTVL.

Turning to this clone: This sample also contains other DNA sequences that code for the same CDR3. The chain links TRBV6-5 to TRBJ1-2; maybe TRBD1 (5 bases). Germline V gives CDR1 MNHEY, CDR2 SVGAGI. Between the trimmed V and J ends, which lost 0 bases and 2 bases, there was a span of 7 bases. CDR3 length equals 14 residues. CDR3 in amino acids: CASSYSQGNYGYTF. The DNA of the CDR3 is TGTGCCAGCAGTTACTCGCAGGGAAACTATGGCTACACCTTC.

This chain connects TRBV6-5 to TRBJ1-3; D might be TRBD1 (6 bases). V lost 2 bases to trimming and J lost 4 bases, with 15 bases between them. Germline V CDR1 and CDR2: MNHEY, SVGAGI. The CDR3 totals 16 residues. The CDR3 is CASSYGMAGAGNTIYF. CDR3 sequence (DNA): TGTGCCAGCAGTTACGGGATGGCAGGGGCAGGAAACACCATATATTTT.

This clone was observed a few times. In DNA form, the CDR3 reads TGTGCCATCGCCGGACTCAATAATTCACCCCTCCACTTT. It encodes CAIAGLNNSPLHF. The chain links TRBV10-3 to TRBJ1-6; D is unresolved. Germline CDR1 ENHRY, CDR2 SYGVKD. The CDR3 runs 13 residues. V dropped 8 bases and J dropped 5 bases, with 10 bases sitting between them.

The chain couples TRBV30 to TRBJ1-2; 8 bases map to TRBD1. From germline, CDR1 is GTSNPN and CDR2 SVGIG (reference sequence). V dropped 1 base and J dropped 5; count of bases not matched to a gene: 9. This CDR3 contains 15 residues. For the CDR3, the DNA is TGTGCCTGGAGTGGGACAGGGACTTCGGGGTATGGCTACACCTTC. Translating gives CAWSGTGTSGYGYTF.

The rearrangement uses TRBV14 and TRBJ2-5; the match to TRBD2 covers 9 bases. After removal of 1 base from V and 5 bases from J, the junction contained 2 bases not matched to a gene. The V gene's germline CDR1 is SGHDN and CDR2 FVKESK. The CDR3 has 14 residues. The CDR3: CASSQAAGGETQYF. CDR3 nucleotides: TGTGCCAGCAGCCAAGCAGCGGGAGGTGAGACCCAGTACTTC.

The genes are TRBV7-9 and TRBJ1-1; D is possibly TRBD1 (5 bases). CDR1 and CDR2 (germline): SEHNR, FQNEAQ (reference sequence). Trimming cost V 1 base and J 8 bases, with 11 bases left between them. This CDR3 comprises 13 residues. CDR3 amino acids: CASSLVRVSEAFF. Here the CDR3 DNA reads TGTGCCAGCAGCTTAGTCAGGGTTTCAGAAGCTTTCTTT.

This sequence joins TRBV7-2 and TRBJ1-2; D remains unclear. V lost 5 bases, J lost 5 bases, and 24 bases lay in between. Germline V CDR1 and CDR2: SGHTA, FQGNSA. The CDR3 contains 17 residues. The CDR3 loop reads CASSIHYGVTLGYGYTF. CDR3 bases: TGTGCCAGCAGCATCCATTATGGGGTTACCCTCGGGTATGGCTACACCTTC.

V and J are TRBV9 and TRBJ1-1, with no clear D. V lost 0 bases, J lost 1 base, and 13 bases lay in between. There are 16 residues in the CDR3. CDR1 and CDR2 (germline): SGDLS, YYNGEE. The CDR3, as DNA: TGTGCCAGCAGCGTAGGCGTGGGCCTTCGGAACACTGAAGCTTTCTTT. This encodes CASSVGVGLRNTEAFF.

CDR3 DNA sequence: TGTGCCAGCAGAAGGGAATCTGGGGCCAACGTCCTGACTTTC. Its protein product is CASRRESGANVLTF. The chain couples TRBV6-6 to TRBJ2-6; D not resolved. The length of the CDR3 is 14 residues. Germline V CDR1 and CDR2: MNHNY, SVGAGI (reference sequence). Trimming took off 6 bases at V and 1 base at J, with 7 bases between the two ends.

The CDR3 sequence: CASSLEEGHQETQYF. In DNA, the CDR3 is TGTGCCAGCAGCTTGGAAGAGGGACACCAAGAGACCCAGTACTTC. The chain carries TRBV7-2 and TRBJ2-5; D is possibly TRBD1 or TRBD2 (5 bases each). CDR1 and CDR2 (germline): SGHTA, FQGNSA. V was cut by 3 bases and J by 0 bases, with 11 bases left in between. The CDR3 loop spans 15 amino acids.

This rearrangement joins TRBV6-6 to TRBJ2-1; 10 bases are shared with TRBD1. CDR1 is MNHNY and CDR2 is SVGAGI in the germline V gene (reference sequence). Trimming at V came to 11 bases and at J to 6 bases, leaving 13 bases not matched to a gene. CDR3 size: 15 residues. The CDR3 DNA reads TGTGCCGGTTCGGACCCGGGACAGGGGTCCAATGAGCAGTTCTTC. Residues: CAGSDPGQGSNEQFF.

The J gene is TRBJ2-5, the V gene TRBV5-6; TRBD1 matches at 9 bases. There are 14 residues in the CDR3. Germline V gene data show CDR1 as SGHDT and CDR2 as YYEEEE. The trim removed 3 bases at V and 5 bases at J, leaving 5 bases unmatched. Here the CDR3 reads CASSWGQGGETQYF. CDR3 nucleotide sequence: TGTGCCAGCAGCTGGGGACAGGGCGGGGAGACCCAGTACTTC.

The chain links TRBV6-5 to TRBJ1-4; D is undetermined. Trimming stripped 0 bases from V and 6 bases from J, with 14 bases between. This CDR3 is built from 16 residues. Germline-derived CDR1 and CDR2 are MNHEY and SVGAGI. The CDR3 loop is CASSYSSRAGYEKLFF. The DNA of the CDR3 is TGTGCCAGCAGTTACTCTTCTAGGGCCGGGTATGAAAAACTGTTTTTT.

The chain recombines TRBV18 with TRBJ2-6; D perhaps matches TRBD2 (5 bases). Germline V gene lookup returns CDR1 KGHSH and CDR2 LQKENI. The CDR3 is 14 amino acids. V was trimmed by 3 bases and J by 4 bases, leaving 7 bases between them. The CDR3 sequence: CASSPGGGANVLTF. The DNA of the CDR3 is TGTGCCAGCTCACCCGGCGGGGGGGCCAACGTCCTGACTTTC.